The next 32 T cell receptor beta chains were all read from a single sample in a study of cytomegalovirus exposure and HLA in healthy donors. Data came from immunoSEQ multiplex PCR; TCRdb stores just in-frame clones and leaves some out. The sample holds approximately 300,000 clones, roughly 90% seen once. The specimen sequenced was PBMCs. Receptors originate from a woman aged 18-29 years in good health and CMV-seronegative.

The CDR3 spells CASSGTPGLAGVRQFF. The DNA for the CDR3 is TGTGCCAGCAGTGGAACACCGGGACTAGCGGGGGTGCGGCAGTTCTTC. V is TRBV2 and J is TRBJ2-1; the match to TRBD2 covers 14 bases. Per the germline V gene, CDR1 is SNHLY and CDR2 is FYNNEI. V gave up 4 bases and J gave up 12 bases; unmatched junction bases: 11. The CDR3 is 16 residues long.

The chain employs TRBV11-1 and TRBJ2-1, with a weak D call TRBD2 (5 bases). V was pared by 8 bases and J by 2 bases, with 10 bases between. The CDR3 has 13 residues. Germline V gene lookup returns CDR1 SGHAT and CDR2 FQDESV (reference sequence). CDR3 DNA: TGTGCCAGCGCGCGGGCAACCTACAATGAGCAGTTCTTC. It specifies CASARATYNEQFF.

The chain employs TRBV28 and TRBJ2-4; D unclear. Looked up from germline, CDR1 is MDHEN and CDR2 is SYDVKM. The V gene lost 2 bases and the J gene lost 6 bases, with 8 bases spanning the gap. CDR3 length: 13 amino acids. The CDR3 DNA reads TGTGCCAGCAGTTTAGGGCAGCTAAACATTCAGTACTTC. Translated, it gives CASSLGQLNIQYF.

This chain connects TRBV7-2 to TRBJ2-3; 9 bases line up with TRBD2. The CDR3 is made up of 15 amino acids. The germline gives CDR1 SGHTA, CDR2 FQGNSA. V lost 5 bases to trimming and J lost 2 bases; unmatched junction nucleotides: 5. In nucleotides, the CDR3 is TGTGCCAGCAGCCCCGGGACTAGCTTCACAGATACGCAGTATTTT. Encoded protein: CASSPGTSFTDTQYF.

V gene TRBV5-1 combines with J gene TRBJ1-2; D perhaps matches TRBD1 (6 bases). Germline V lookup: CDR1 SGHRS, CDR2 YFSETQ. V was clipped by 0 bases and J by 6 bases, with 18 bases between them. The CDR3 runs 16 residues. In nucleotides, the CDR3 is TGCGCCAGCAGCTTGGCATTAGACAGGAGCGTTGATGGCTACACCTTC. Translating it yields CASSLALDRSVDGYTF.

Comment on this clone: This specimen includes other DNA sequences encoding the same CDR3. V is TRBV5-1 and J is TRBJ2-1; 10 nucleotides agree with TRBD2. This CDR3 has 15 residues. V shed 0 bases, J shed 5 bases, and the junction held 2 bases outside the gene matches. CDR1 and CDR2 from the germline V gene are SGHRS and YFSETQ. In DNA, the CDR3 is TGCGCCAGCAGCTTGGTTCTAGCGGGGGACAATGAGCAGTTCTTC. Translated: CASSLVLAGDNEQFF.

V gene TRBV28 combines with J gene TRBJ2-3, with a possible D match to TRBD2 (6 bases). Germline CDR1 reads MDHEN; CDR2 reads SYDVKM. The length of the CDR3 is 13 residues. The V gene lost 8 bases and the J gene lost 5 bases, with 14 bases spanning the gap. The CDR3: CASAGHSGDTQYF. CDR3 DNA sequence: TGTGCCAGCGCGGGGCATTCCGGAGATACGCAGTATTTT.

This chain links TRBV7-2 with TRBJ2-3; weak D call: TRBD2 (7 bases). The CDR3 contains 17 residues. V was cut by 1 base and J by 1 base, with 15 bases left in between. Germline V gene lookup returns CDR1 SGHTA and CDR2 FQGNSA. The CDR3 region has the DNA TGTGCCAGCAGCTTAGGGTTAGGGGGAGGGGGCACAGATACGCAGTATTTT. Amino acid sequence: CASSLGLGGGGTDTQYF.

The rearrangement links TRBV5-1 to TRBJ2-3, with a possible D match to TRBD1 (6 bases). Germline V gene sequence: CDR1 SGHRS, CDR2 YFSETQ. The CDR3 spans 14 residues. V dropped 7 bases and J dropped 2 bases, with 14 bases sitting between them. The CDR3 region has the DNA TGCGCCAGCCAAAGGGACACCAACACAGATACGCAGTATTTT. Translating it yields CASQRDTNTDTQYF.

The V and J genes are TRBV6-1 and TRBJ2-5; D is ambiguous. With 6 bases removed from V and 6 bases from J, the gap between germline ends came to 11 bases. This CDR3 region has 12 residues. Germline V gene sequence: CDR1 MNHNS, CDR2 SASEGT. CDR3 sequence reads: CASSASRKTQYF. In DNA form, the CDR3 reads TGTGCCAGCAGCGCCTCTAGGAAGACCCAGTACTTC.

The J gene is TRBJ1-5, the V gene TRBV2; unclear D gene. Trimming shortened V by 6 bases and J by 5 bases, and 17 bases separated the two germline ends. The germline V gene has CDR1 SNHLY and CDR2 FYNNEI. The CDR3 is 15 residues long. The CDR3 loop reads CASSQSDGSYQPQHF. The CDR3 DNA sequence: TGTGCCAGCAGCCAAAGCGACGGGTCCTATCAGCCCCAGCATTTT.

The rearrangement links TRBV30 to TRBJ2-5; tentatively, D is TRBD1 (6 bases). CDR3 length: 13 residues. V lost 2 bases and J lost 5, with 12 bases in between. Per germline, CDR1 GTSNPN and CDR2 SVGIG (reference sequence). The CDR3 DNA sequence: TGTGCCTGGAGTAGAGCCCAGGGGGAGACCCAGTACTTC. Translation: CAWSRAQGETQYF.

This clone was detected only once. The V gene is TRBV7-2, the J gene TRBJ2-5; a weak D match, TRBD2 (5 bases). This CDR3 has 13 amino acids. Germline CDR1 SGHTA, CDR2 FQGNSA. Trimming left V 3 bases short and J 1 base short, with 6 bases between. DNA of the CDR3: TGTGCCAGCAGCTTGAGCGGCCAAGAGACCCAGTACTTC. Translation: CASSLSGQETQYF.

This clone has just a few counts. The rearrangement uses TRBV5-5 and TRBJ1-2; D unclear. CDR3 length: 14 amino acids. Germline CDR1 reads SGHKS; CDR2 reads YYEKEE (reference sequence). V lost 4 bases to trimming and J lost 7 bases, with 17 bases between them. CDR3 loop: CASSGGGGEGGYTF. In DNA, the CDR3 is TGTGCCAGCAGCGGAGGTGGCGGGGAGGGTGGCTACACCTTC. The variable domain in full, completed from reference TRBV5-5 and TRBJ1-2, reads DAGVTQSPTHLIKTRGQQVTLRCSPISGHKSVSWYQQVLGQGPQFIFQYYEKEERGRGNFPDRFSARQFPNYSSELNVNALLLGDSALYLCASSGGGGEGGYTFGSGTRLTVV.

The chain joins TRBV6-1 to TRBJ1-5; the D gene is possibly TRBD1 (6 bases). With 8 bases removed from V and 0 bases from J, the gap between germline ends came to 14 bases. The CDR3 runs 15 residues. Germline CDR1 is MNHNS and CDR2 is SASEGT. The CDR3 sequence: CASGTGMNSNQPQHF. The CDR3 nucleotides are TGTGCCAGCGGCACAGGGATGAATAGCAATCAGCCCCAGCATTTT.

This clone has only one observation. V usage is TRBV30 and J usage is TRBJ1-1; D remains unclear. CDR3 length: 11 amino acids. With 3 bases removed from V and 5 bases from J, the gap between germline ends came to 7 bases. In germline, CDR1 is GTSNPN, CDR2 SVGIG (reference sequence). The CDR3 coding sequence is TGTGCCTGGAGGTCCAAAACTGAAGCTTTCTTT. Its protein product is CAWRSKTEAFF.

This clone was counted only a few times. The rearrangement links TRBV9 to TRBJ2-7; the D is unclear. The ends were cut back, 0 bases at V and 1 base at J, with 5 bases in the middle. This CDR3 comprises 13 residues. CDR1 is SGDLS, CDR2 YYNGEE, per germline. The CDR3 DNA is TGTGCCAGCAGCGTAGCACAGTCCTACGAGCAGTACTTC. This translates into CASSVAQSYEQYF.

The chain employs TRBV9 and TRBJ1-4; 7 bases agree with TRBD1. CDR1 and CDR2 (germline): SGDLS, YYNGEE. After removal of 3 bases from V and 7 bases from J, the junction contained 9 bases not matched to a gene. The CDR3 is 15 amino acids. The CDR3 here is CASSELQGTGEKLFF. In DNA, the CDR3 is TGTGCCAGCAGCGAATTACAGGGGACGGGTGAAAAACTGTTTTTT.

The CDR3 sequence: CASGQLPGQGSDTQYF. The DNA of the CDR3 is TGTGCTAGTGGACAACTCCCGGGACAGGGTTCAGATACGCAGTATTTT. V and J are TRBV12-5 and TRBJ2-3, with TRBD1 matching 9 bases. The V segment lost 6 bases and the J segment 4 bases; nucleotides outside the gene matches: 11. CDR3 length: 16 amino acids. Germline CDR1 and CDR2: LGHNT and FRNRAP.

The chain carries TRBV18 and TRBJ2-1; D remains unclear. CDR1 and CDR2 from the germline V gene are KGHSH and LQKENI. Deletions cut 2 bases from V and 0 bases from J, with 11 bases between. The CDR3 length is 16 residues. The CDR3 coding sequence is TGTGCCAGCTCACCAGCGGCCCAGAGCTCCTACAATGAGCAGTTCTTC. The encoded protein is CASSPAAQSSYNEQFF.

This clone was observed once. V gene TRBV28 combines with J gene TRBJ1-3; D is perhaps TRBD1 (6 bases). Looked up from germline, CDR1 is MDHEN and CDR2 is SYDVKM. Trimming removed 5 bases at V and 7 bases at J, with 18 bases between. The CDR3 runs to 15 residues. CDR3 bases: TGTGCCAGCAGTCAAATTCCAGGGGTAGGCAACACCATATATTTT. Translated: CASSQIPGVGNTIYF.

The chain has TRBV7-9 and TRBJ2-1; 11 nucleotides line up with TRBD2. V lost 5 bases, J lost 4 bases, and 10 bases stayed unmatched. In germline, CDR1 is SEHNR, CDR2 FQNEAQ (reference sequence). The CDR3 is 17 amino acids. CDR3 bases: TGTGCCAGCAGCACTCCGGTCGGGACTAGCGGATACAATGAGCAGTTCTTC. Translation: CASSTPVGTSGYNEQFF.

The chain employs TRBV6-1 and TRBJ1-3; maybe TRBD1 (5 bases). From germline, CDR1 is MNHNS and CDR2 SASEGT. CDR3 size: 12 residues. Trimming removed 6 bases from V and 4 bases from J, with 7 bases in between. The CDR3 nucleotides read TGTGCCAGCAGGGCAGGGGGAAACACCATATATTTT. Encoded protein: CASRAGGNTIYF.

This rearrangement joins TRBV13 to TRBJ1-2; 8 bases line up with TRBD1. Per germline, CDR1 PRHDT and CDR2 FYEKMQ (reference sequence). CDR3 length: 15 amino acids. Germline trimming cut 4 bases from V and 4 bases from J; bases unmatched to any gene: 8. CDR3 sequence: CASSYGQGRGYGYTF. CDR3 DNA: TGTGCCAGCAGCTACGGACAGGGAAGAGGCTATGGCTACACCTTC.

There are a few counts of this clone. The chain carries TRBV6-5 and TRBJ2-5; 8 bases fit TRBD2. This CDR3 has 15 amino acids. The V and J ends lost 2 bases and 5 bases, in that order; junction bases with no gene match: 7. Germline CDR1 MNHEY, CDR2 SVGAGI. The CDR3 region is CASSYASGSGETQYF. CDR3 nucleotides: TGTGCCAGCAGTTACGCCAGCGGGAGTGGGGAGACCCAGTACTTC.

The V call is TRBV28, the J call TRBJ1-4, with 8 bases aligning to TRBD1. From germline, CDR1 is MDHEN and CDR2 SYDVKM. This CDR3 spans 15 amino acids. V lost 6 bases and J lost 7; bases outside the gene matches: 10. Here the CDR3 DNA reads TGTGCCAGCAGAACTACAGGGGGGTCGACTGAAAAACTGTTTTTT. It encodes CASRTTGGSTEKLFF.

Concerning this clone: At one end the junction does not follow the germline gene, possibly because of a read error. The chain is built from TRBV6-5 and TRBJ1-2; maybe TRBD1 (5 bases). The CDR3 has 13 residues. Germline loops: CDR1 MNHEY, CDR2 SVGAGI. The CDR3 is CATSRRGNYGYTF. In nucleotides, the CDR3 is TGTGCCACCAGTAGACGGGGGAACTATGGCTACACCTTC.

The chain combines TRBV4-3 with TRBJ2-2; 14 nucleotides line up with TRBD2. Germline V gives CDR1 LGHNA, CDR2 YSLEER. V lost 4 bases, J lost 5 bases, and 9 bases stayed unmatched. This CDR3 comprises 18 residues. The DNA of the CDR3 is TGCGCCAGCAGCCCTGGGACTAGCGGGAGTCCGATGACCGGGGAGCTGTTTTTT. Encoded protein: CASSPGTSGSPMTGELFF.

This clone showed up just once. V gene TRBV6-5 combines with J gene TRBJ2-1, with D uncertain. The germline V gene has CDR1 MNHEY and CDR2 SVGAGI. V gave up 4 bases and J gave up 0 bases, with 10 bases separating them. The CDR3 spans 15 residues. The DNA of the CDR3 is TGTGCCAGCAGTTTTAGGCGGAGCTCCTACAATGAGCAGTTCTTC. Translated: CASSFRRSSYNEQFF.

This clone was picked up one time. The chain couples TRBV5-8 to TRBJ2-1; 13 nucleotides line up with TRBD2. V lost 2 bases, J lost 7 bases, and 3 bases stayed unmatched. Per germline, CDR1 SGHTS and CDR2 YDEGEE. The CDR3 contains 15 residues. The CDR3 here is CASSLELAGGNEQFF. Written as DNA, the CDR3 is TGTGCCAGCAGCTTAGAACTAGCGGGAGGGAATGAGCAGTTCTTC.

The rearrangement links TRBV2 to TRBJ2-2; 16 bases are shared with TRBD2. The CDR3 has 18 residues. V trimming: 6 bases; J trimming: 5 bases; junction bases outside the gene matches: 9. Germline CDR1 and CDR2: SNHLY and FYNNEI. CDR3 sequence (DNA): TGTGCCAGCAGGGGGGGACTAGCGGGAGGGCCGGGAACCGGGGAGCTGTTTTTT. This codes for CASRGGLAGGPGTGELFF.

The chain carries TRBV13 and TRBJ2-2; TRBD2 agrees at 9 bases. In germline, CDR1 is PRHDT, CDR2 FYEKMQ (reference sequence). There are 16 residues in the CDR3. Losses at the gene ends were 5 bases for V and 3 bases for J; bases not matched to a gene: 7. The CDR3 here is CASSPGGGAYTGELFF. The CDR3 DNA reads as TGTGCCAGCAGCCCAGGCGGGGGGGCCTACACCGGGGAGCTGTTTTTT.